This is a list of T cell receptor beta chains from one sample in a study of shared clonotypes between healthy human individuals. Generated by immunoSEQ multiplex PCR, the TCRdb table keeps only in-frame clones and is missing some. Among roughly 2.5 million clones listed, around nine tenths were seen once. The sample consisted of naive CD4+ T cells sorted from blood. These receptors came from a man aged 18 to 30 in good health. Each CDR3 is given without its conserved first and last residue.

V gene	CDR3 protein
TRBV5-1	ASSRGKGETQY
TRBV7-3	ASSYTVVTEAF
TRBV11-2	ASSSLLRGGWTDTQY
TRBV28	ASIPTGGLGNTIY
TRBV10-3	AISGYSNQPQH
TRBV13	ASSRLQGDYGYT
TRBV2	ASSGGLLNTGELF
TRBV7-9	ASSSGRRYNEQF
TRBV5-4	ASSLSLRDRGPTNYGYT
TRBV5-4	ASSSPGTYEQY
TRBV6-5	ASSYSPGEDYGYT
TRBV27	ASTRWGLGDFQNTGELF
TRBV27	ASSLSVLTGRNQPQH
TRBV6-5	ASSYSPGPEKLF
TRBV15	ATSRVGQETQY
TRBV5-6	ASSLSSGITDTQY
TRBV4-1	ASSPAGRPTYNSPLH
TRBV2	ASSEGTRAGRAF
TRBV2	ASSEVWQGRGERNTIY
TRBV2	ASSNLAGLHGTGELF
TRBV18	ASSQAGGYQETQY
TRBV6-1	ASTATSPYEQY
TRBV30	AWSVQETSRNQPQH
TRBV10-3	AISEFQGISTEAF
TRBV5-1	ASSLGRNDGYT
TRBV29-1	SAFLTGNTEAF
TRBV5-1	ASSLGEGVGYT
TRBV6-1	ASSVLKGANTEAF
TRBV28	ASSPGILGDASYEQY
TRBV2	ASSPLAGNYEQY
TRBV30	AWSAVRGVFEKLF
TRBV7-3	ASSLKIFKGSWYQETQY
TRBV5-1	ASSVAARDEQY
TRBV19	ASSIKYQPQH
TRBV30	AWSTGRKLF
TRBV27	ASTIGGLYNEQF
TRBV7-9	ASSLGVAGRGSEQY
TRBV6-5	ASSYSVGGSGEQF
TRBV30	AWSEGGNQPQH
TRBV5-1	ASSLAGTSGYNEQF
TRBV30	AWSAGQGGFSYNEQF